Listed here are 15 T cell receptor beta chains from one sample, sequenced in a study of cytomegalovirus exposure and HLA in healthy donors. Both 60 Vbeta primers and 13 Jbeta primers went into the PCR. Data came from immunoSEQ multiplex PCR; TCRdb stores just in-frame clones and leaves some out. The sample yields some 85,000 clones, 76% seen once. The material sequenced was PBMCs. These receptors came from a male donor in good health and CMV-seronegative.

The chain employs TRBV7-2 and TRBJ1-2, with D possibly being TRBD1 (6 bases). Trimming left V 2 bases short and J 6 bases short, with 10 bases between. This CDR3 is built from 13 residues. Germline V gene sequence: CDR1 SGHTA, CDR2 FQGNSA. The CDR3 spells CASSLNRVDGYTF. The DNA of the CDR3 is TGTGCCAGCAGCTTAAACAGGGTGGATGGCTACACCTTC.

The genes are TRBV5-6 and TRBJ1-6; D might be TRBD1 (5 bases). V was cut by 0 bases and J by 7 bases, with 8 bases left in between. This CDR3 has 14 residues. From germline, CDR1 is SGHDT and CDR2 YYEEEE. In DNA, the CDR3 is TGTGCCAGCAGCTTGGCGGGGGGAAATTCACCCCTCCACTTT. As protein: CASSLAGGNSPLHF.

The chain employs TRBV5-1 and TRBJ1-3; 10 positions match TRBD1. Germline CDR1 and CDR2: SGHRS and YFSETQ. This CDR3 comprises 16 residues. Trimming cost V 0 bases and J 5 bases; bases outside gene matches: 5. The CDR3 bases are TGCGCCAGCAGCTTGGACGGGACAGGGGTCAGAAACACCATATATTTT. Its protein is CASSLDGTGVRNTIYF.

The V and J genes are TRBV5-6 and TRBJ2-3, with a possible D match to TRBD1 (6 bases). Germline values: CDR1 SGHDT, CDR2 YYEEEE. V dropped 5 bases and J dropped 3 bases, with 10 bases sitting between them. The CDR3 totals 13 residues. The chain's CDR3 is CASRPDSTDTQYF. As DNA, the CDR3 is TGTGCCAGCAGACCGGACAGTACAGATACGCAGTATTTT. The whole variable domain, remainder taken from reference TRBV5-6 and TRBJ2-3, is DAGVTQSPTHLIKTRGQQVTLRCSPKSGHDTVSWYQQALGQGPQFIFQYYEEEERQRGNFPDRFSGHQFPNYSSELNVNALLLGDSALYLCASRPDSTDTQYFGPGTRLTVL.

Comment on this clone: Other DNA sequences in this specimen translate into the identical CDR3. The CDR3 here is CASSTVDGGYTF. Here the CDR3 DNA reads TGTGCCAGCTCCACAGTCGACGGTGGCTACACCTTC. The chain uses TRBV18 and TRBJ1-2; D ambiguous. Trimming pared 6 bases from V and 7 bases from J, leaving 12 bases between. Looked up from germline, CDR1 is KGHSH and CDR2 is LQKENI. CDR3 size: 12 residues.

This chain uses TRBV9 with TRBJ2-7; TRBD1 matches 10 bases. V was clipped by 1 base and J by 5 bases; unmatched bases: 12. This CDR3 spans 17 amino acids. CDR1 is SGDLS, CDR2 YYNGEE, per germline. CDR3 region: CASSVSIPGTGVDEQYF. As DNA, the CDR3 is TGTGCCAGCAGCGTATCCATTCCCGGGACAGGGGTCGACGAGCAGTACTTC.

Details on this clone: This same CDR3 is encoded by further DNA sequences in the sample. V usage is TRBV6-1 and J usage is TRBJ1-3; D is unclear. V was trimmed by 2 bases and J by 2 bases, leaving 7 bases between them. Germline CDR1 reads MNHNS; CDR2 reads SASEGT. CDR3 length equals 14 residues. Here the CDR3 reads CASSESVPGNTIYF. The CDR3 coding sequence is TGTGCCAGCAGTGAATCGGTGCCTGGAAACACCATATATTTT.

V is TRBV10-2 and J is TRBJ1-1; 7 bases line up with TRBD1. The V gene end was trimmed by 0 bases and the J gene end by 4 bases; junction bases not matched to a gene: 8. CDR1 WSHSY and CDR2 SAAADI come from the germline V gene. There are 16 residues in the CDR3. CDR3 sequence (DNA): TGCGCCAGCAGTGAGTCGGGCCCAGGGGGTATCACTGAAGCTTTCTTT. Its translation: CASSESGPGGITEAFF.

The J gene is TRBJ2-7, the V gene TRBV28, with a weak D call TRBD2 (5 bases). V was trimmed by 6 bases and J by 6 bases, leaving 18 bases between them. Germline loops: CDR1 MDHEN, CDR2 SYDVKM. The CDR3 is 14 amino acids. CDR3 bases: TGTGCCAGCAGCCCGGGAAGGGCTTCTTCCGAGCAGTACTTC. Its protein product is CASSPGRASSEQYF.

The rearrangement links TRBV6-1 to TRBJ2-7; TRBD1 matches 7 bases. The CDR3 contains 15 residues. Trimming removed 8 bases from V and 0 bases from J; junction bases left unmatched: 10. Germline V gives CDR1 MNHNS, CDR2 SASEGT. CDR3 region: CASWGWDRTSYEQYF. The CDR3 DNA reads as TGTGCCAGCTGGGGATGGGACAGAACCTCCTACGAGCAGTACTTC.

The rearrangement links TRBV28 to TRBJ2-3, with 12 positions matching TRBD2. The V segment lost 6 bases and the J segment 2 bases; nucleotides outside the gene matches: 12. Germline V lookup: CDR1 MDHEN, CDR2 SYDVKM. This CDR3 is 18 amino acids long. The CDR3 DNA sequence: TGTGCCAGCAGCCCCATGACCGGACTAGCGGGGACCACAGATACGCAGTATTTT. Its translation: CASSPMTGLAGTTDTQYF.

The V and J genes are TRBV9 and TRBJ2-6; TRBD1 is a possible D gene (6 bases). The V end was cut by 3 bases, the J end by 0 bases, with 16 bases between. Germline lookup yields CDR1 SGDLS and CDR2 YYNGEE. The CDR3 has 18 amino acids. CDR3 protein: CASSAPDRIHSGANVLTF. The DNA of the CDR3 is TGTGCCAGCAGCGCCCCAGACAGGATCCACTCTGGGGCCAACGTCCTGACTTTC.

This sequence joins TRBV29-1 and TRBJ2-1; unclear D gene. The CDR3 extends over 13 amino acids. Per the germline V gene, CDR1 is SQVTM and CDR2 is ANQGSEA. V lost 8 bases and J lost 6, with 17 bases in between. The CDR3 DNA reads as TGCAGCCTTAGATTTGGTCGGAGCAATGAGCAGTTCTTC. Translation gives CSLRFGRSNEQFF.

V and J are TRBV29-1 and TRBJ2-4; TRBD2 might be the D (5 bases). The germline V gene encodes CDR1 SQVTM and CDR2 ANQGSEA. Trimming took off 0 bases at V and 10 bases at J, with 19 bases between the two ends. The CDR3 loop spans 15 amino acids. This CDR3 reads CSVEDSGLARSIQYF. DNA for the CDR3: TGCAGCGTTGAAGACTCGGGTCTAGCAAGGTCAATTCAGTACTTC.

The chain links TRBV7-3 to TRBJ2-7; D may be TRBD1 (6 bases). CDR3 length equals 13 residues. Germline assignment: CDR1 SGHTA and CDR2 FQGTGA. The V and J ends lost 5 bases and 1 base respectively, with 9 bases between them. The CDR3: CASSTGQSYEQYF. CDR3 in DNA: TGTGCCAGCAGCACCGGACAGTCCTACGAGCAGTACTTC.